This T cell receptor (beta chain) was found in a study of blood T cell repertoires in COVID-19. About the study: Samples taken during acute and convalescent COVID-19 were collected in the United States, Italy and Spain.

Germline lookup yields CDR1 SGHKS and CDR2 YYEKEE (reference sequence). V shed 3 bases and J shed 3 bases, with 11 bases lying between them. The CDR3 runs to 14 residues. The study recruited people aged 18 to 89 years across more than 20 US areas. Original methodology: It was from reference gene primer amplification that nucleated cell counts were estimated. Assay used: immunoSEQ multiplex PCR; TCRdb lists only in-frame clones, some missing. That table is the source of V, J and clone size, and D and trimming were worked out from the DNA. The repertoire holds hundreds of thousands of clones, around 86% seen once, with 3.5% to 5% in the top ten.

This sequence originates from a man aged 25-45 years who had recovered from COVID-19. Sequences were obtained from PBMCs or T cells enriched from blood (not recorded which). The V gene is TRBV5-5, the J gene TRBJ2-3, with D possibly matching TRBD2 (5 bases). CDR3 loop: CASSWRTATDTQYF. The DNA for the CDR3 is TGTGCCAGCAGCTGGAGGACGGCTACAGATACGCAGTATTTT.